Each of the 11 T cell receptor beta chains below was sequenced from the same sample in a study of blood T cells in healthy people across ages (dated by TCRdb to between 2015 and 2017). Libraries were made using 5' RACE. Instrument on record: Illumina HiSeq 2500. A second roughly 7 to 11 cycle PCR used a sample-barcoded 5' primer and a J-beta primer mix. TCRdb itself trimmed the public reads at Q25 with fastp, ran MiXCR and retained productive beta chains. CDR3 protein sequences are deduplicated, and each keeps its most common genes and DNA. This sample gives some 1.5 million distinct CDR3 sequences in total; approximately 30% of them show up just once. 7.7% of the sample belongs to the ten largest clones. Sequencing was done on a sample of blood. The receptors shown here come from a young woman in good health.

Only a few counts were recorded for this clonotype. The chain recombines TRBV20-1 with TRBJ1-4; perhaps TRBD1 as D (6 bases). V was trimmed by 3 bases and J by 7 bases, leaving 12 bases between them. The CDR3 has 13 amino acids. Germline assignment: CDR1 DFQATT and CDR2 SNEGSKA (reference sequence). The CDR3, as DNA: TGCAGTGCTAGCGAGGGGGGAATTGAAAAACTGTTTTTT. Translated: CSASEGGIEKLFF.

Comment on this clonotype: A much larger clone lies a single base off, so this may be a read error. V is TRBV7-2 and J is TRBJ2-1; D remains ambiguous. The germline V gene encodes CDR1 SGHTA and CDR2 FQGNSA. The CDR3 loop spans 13 amino acids. CDR3 sequence: CAGSLLLSPEQFF. For the CDR3, the DNA is TGTGCCGGCAGCTTACTTTTATCCCCTGAGCAGTTCTTC.

This sequence joins TRBV7-8 and TRBJ2-7; 8 bases match TRBD2. Germline V gives CDR1 SGHVS, CDR2 FQNEAQ. Unmatched junction bases numbered 5, after V lost 5 bases and J lost 2 bases. The CDR3 extends over 14 amino acids. CDR3 residues: CASSQREWAYEQYF. CDR3 coding DNA: TGTGCCAGCAGCCAGCGGGAGTGGGCCTACGAGCAGTACTTC.

The chain joins TRBV10-1 to TRBJ2-1, with D tentatively TRBD2 (5 bases). This CDR3 comprises 14 residues. Germline loops: CDR1 WNHNN, CDR2 SYGVQD (reference sequence). The germline V and J ends were trimmed by 10 bases and 4 bases, with 17 bases remaining between them. CDR3: CATCPPAEYNEQFF. The CDR3 coding sequence is TGCGCCACCTGTCCCCCAGCGGAGTACAATGAGCAGTTCTTC.

This clonotype was counted at least ten times. The rearrangement uses TRBV12-3 or TRBV12-4 and TRBJ1-2, with a possible D match to TRBD1 (5 bases). The CDR3 totals 16 residues. V was pared by 4 bases and J by 3 bases, with 18 bases between. The CDR3 reads CASSWGERRRYYGYTF. CDR3 coding DNA: TGTGCCAGCAGTTGGGGGGAGAGGCGGCGATACTATGGCTACACCTTC.

The gene calls are TRBV5-4 and TRBJ2-5; TRBD1 matches at 7 bases. The CDR3 contains 16 residues. V was pared by 4 bases and J by 0 bases, with 9 bases of the junction left unmatched. CDR1 SGHNT and CDR2 YYREEE come from the germline V gene (reference sequence). The CDR3 loop reads CASSRRVGTDQETQYF. Here the CDR3 DNA reads TGTGCCAGCAGCCGCCGGGTAGGGACAGACCAAGAGACCCAGTACTTC. Full variable domain (rest looked up from reference TRBV5-4 and TRBJ2-5): ETGVTQSPTHLIKTRGQQVTLRCSSQSGHNTVSWYQQALGQGPQFIFQYYREEENGRGNFPPRFSGLQFPNYSSELNVNALELDDSALYLCASSRRVGTDQETQYFGPGTRLLVL.

The rearrangement joins TRBV9 to TRBJ1-3; D perhaps matches TRBD1 (5 bases). Germline V gives CDR1 SGDLS, CDR2 YYNGEE. The CDR3 runs 13 residues. Between the trimmed V and J ends, which lost 3 bases and 4 bases, there was a span of 8 bases. As DNA, the CDR3 is TGTGCCAGCAGCGGAGGGGTCGGAAACACCATATATTTT. Translated: CASSGGVGNTIYF.

The chain combines TRBV29-1 with TRBJ2-3; D gene unclear. Trimming shortened V by 5 bases and J by 4 bases, and 10 bases separated the two germline ends. The germline gives CDR1 SQVTM, CDR2 ANQGSEA. The CDR3 has 12 amino acids. DNA of the CDR3: TGCAGCGTTAGATTTACGGCAGATACGCAGTATTTT. Its protein is CSVRFTADTQYF.

This clonotype was counted once. The chain employs TRBV5-5 and TRBJ1-4, with a weak D call TRBD1 (6 bases). The V gene's germline CDR1 is SGHKS and CDR2 YYEKEE (reference sequence). V was cut by 4 bases and J by 6 bases, with 13 bases left in between. This CDR3 contains 14 residues. CDR3 sequence reads: CASSPWGGYEKLFF. The CDR3 DNA is TGTGCCAGCAGCCCTTGGGGGGGCTATGAAAAACTGTTTTTT.

J is TRBJ1-6 and V is TRBV18, with D unclear. The CDR3 length is 14 residues. From germline, CDR1 is KGHSH and CDR2 LQKENI. V was clipped by 1 base and J by 10 bases, with 11 bases between them. In nucleotides, the CDR3 is TGTGCCAGCTCACCACGCGGGTACGGGTCACCCCTCCACTTT. Translated, it gives CASSPRGYGSPLHF.

Only a few counts were recorded for this clonotype. The chain has TRBV20-1 and TRBJ2-5; TRBD1 aligns across 7 bases. This CDR3 is built from 16 residues. Germline V gene data show CDR1 as DFQATT and CDR2 as SNEGSKA (reference sequence). J gave up 4 bases and V 1 base, and 12 bases lay outside the gene matches. The CDR3 region has the DNA TGCAGTGCTAGAGTGGAACAGGGGATCAGGAGAGAGACCCAGTACTTC. It codes for CSARVEQGIRRETQYF.